This TCR beta chain was recovered during a study of a mutant IDH1 vaccine in newly diagnosed glioma (dated by TCRdb to the early 2020s). Background for the entire study: Across visits V03 through V10, patients got a total of eight vaccinations, given in weeks 1, 3, 5, 7, 11, 15, 19 and 23. Vaccination began 4-6 weeks after radiotherapy alone, or alongside temozolomide cycles in the chemotherapy-containing groups. Of the approximately 34 treated patients, around 60% were male and approximately 38% were female, and a mean age of roughly 40 years was recorded. Before enrollment, most patients had been given radiochemotherapy with temozolomide as standard therapy, while the rest had received either radiotherapy alone or temozolomide alone. Peripheral blood was collected at six visits: V03 (baseline), V05, V07, V10, V12 and V13. Longitudinal TCRB deep sequencing was done for some 26 treated patients, wherever samples were available for exploratory analyses. Overall results and qualifications from the work: Vaccine-induced immune responses across multiple MHC alleles were detected in approximately 94% of patients. Selection of PBMC samples for TCRB deep sequencing was based on availability. Pseudoprogression seemed to be unrelated to changes in the top peripheral T cell clonotypes found by TCRB sequencing. The authors noted that analyses of patient blood samples could not be reproduced because of sample limitations.

Comment on this clone: It has no known antigen specificity. No quality values exist for individual bases; no much larger clone is one base distant.

The germline V gene (reference sequence) supplies CDR1 LNHDA and CDR2 SQIVND. Spanning cysteine to phenylalanine, the CDR3 consists of 16 amino acids. Kept here is only the CDR3 DNA, which spans 48 bases and is read in frame from base 1. Trimming leaves V shorter by 6 bases and J shorter by 0 bases, with the junction holding 6 bases beyond the gene matches. What the time point label conveys for this sample: week 11, during vaccination. Each vaccine dose was 300 ug of a 20-mer mutant IDH1 peptide in Montanide, given subcutaneously with topical imiquimod. All donors had newly diagnosed IDH1-mutant astrocytomas of WHO grade 3 or 4 that showed loss of nuclear ATRX. The samples were drawn from NOA16, a multicentre, single-arm, open-label phase I trial in Germany that tested a mutant IDH1 peptide vaccine in humans for the first time. Genomic DNA for TCRB sequencing was extracted from EDTA blood using the DNeasy Blood and Tissue Kit.

The library came from the immunoSEQ multiplex PCR assay. Following the manufacturer's protocol, the hsTCRB Kit was used to amplify rearranged TCR beta chain sequences. Sequencing of TCRB libraries was carried out on an Illumina MiSeq. As for the original processing: The kit vendor's proprietary platform handled demultiplexing, trimming and gene mapping. In TCRdb, the immuneACCESS table is reduced to in-frame sequences with V and J assigned. These tables do not hold every clone; where another copy was compared, an unresolved V gene accounts for under half, and the others remain unexplained. D and trimming were read from the DNA, whereas the V and J calls and clone size are those reported in that table. In this sample the table shows about 130,000 clones, around four fifths of which occur a single time. The leading ten clones occupy 4.5% to 7% of the sample.

This sequence was found in a man aged 35 to 55 with glioma. The chain uses TRBV19 and TRBJ2-2, with TRBD1 matching 8 junction bases. Sequencing was performed on PBMCs, taken from a glioma patient whose treatment included an IDH1 peptide vaccine. Here the CDR3 is given as CASRRQGTANTGELFF. The DNA sequence is TGTGCCAGTAGGAGACAGGGGACCGCGAACACCGGGGAGCTGTTTTTT.